Listed below are T cell receptor beta chains from one sample, sequenced in a study of beta chain features in type 1 diabetes. Data came from immunoSEQ multiplex PCR; TCRdb stores just in-frame clones and leaves some out. This table has around 650,000 clones, around an eighth appearing once. Sequencing was carried out using naive CD4+ T cells from blood. Every receptor here comes from a man aged 25 to 45 with type 1 diabetes. The CDR3 runs from the conserved cysteine through the conserved F or W. The order of the fields is clone size, D gene, V gene, J gene, CDR3 protein, CDR3 DNA. The D gene is left open where the match is weak. Not all rows give a size; the values are once, few, many and, for expanded clones, a class.

.	.	TRBV2	TRBJ1-3	CATQIQGSGNTIYF	TGTGCCACGCAAATTCAGGGCTCTGGAAACACCATATATTTT
.	.	TRBV5-6	TRBJ2-1	CASSPLGGPYNEQFF	TGTGCCAGCAGCCCCCTGGGAGGACCCTACAATGAGCAGTTCTTC
.	.	TRBV7-9	TRBJ2-6	CASSLSGSGANVLTF	TGTGCCAGCAGCTTGTCTGGGTCTGGGGCCAACGTCCTGACTTTC
few	TRBD1	TRBV18	TRBJ2-1	CASSPPQGASSEQFF	TGTGCCAGCTCACCACCTCAGGGGGCGTCAAGTGAGCAGTTCTTC
.	TRBD1	TRBV18	TRBJ2-7	CASSPEGQGDYEQYF	TGTGCCAGCTCTCCGGAGGGACAGGGGGACTACGAGCAGTACTTC
.	.	TRBV10-3	TRBJ2-5	CAIRDREETQYF	TGTGCCATCAGGGACAGAGAAGAGACCCAGTACTTC
.	TRBD2	TRBV5-1	TRBJ2-7	CASSLGRESHEQYF	TGCGCCAGCAGTCTCGGGAGGGAATCCCACGAGCAGTACTTC
.	TRBD1	TRBV7-2	TRBJ1-2	CASSPRTGNGYTF	TGTGCCAGCAGCCCACGGACAGGGAACGGCTACACCTTC
.	.	TRBV5-1	TRBJ2-1	CASSLADSSYNEQFF	TGCGCCAGCAGCTTGGCGGATAGCTCCTACAATGAGCAGTTCTTC
few	.	TRBV7-9	TRBJ1-2	CASSLTGVEGYTF	TGTGCCAGCAGCTTAACGGGGGTCGAGGGCTACACCTTC
.	.	TRBV7-2	TRBJ2-7	CASSSADGPGAILYEQYF	TGTGCCAGCAGCTCCGCCGATGGCCCGGGGGCAATCCTCTACGAGCAGTACTTC
.	TRBD1	TRBV5-1	TRBJ1-4	CASSRGTASTNEKLFF	TGCGCCAGCAGCCGCGGGACAGCTTCAACTAATGAAAAACTGTTTTTT
.	.	TRBV25-1	TRBJ2-7	CASSDPRDAVSYEQYF	TGTGCCAGCAGTGATCCCCGGGACGCGGTCTCCTACGAGCAGTACTTC
few	.	TRBV7-8	TRBJ2-3	CASSPPTSTDTQYF	TGTGCCAGCAGCCCTCCGACTAGCACAGATACGCAGTATTTT
.	.	TRBV4-3	TRBJ1-2	CASSLQGGVNYGYTF	TGCGCCAGCAGCCTCCAAGGGGGAGTAAACTATGGCTACACCTTC
.	.	TRBV28	TRBJ2-5	CASSSGQIQETQYF	TGTGCCAGCAGCTCCGGACAGATACAAGAGACCCAGTACTTC
.	TRBD1	TRBV7-9	TRBJ2-7	CASSPHRGRGAYEQYF	TGTGCCAGCAGCCCTCACAGGGGGCGCGGGGCCTACGAGCAGTACTTC
few	.	TRBV29-1	TRBJ2-2	CSVAQDPGELFF	TGCAGCGTTGCTCAGGACCCCGGGGAGCTGTTTTTT
.	.	TRBV6-5	TRBJ1-5	CASSYRRGSHQPQHF	TGTGCCAGCAGTTACCGTCGGGGAAGTCATCAGCCCCAGCATTTT
few	.	TRBV11-2	TRBJ1-2	CASSLSSSTAYGYTF	TGTGCCAGCAGCTTGAGTTCCTCGACAGCCTATGGCTACACCTTC
.	.	TRBV7-2	TRBJ2-1	CASSRTLSYNEQFF	TGTGCCAGCAGCCGGACACTCTCCTACAATGAGCAGTTCTTC
few	.	TRBV5-1	TRBJ2-7	CASSSDSYEQYF	TGCGCCAGCAGCTCGGACAGTTACGAGCAGTACTTC
.	.	TRBV4-3	TRBJ1-3	CASSLRTGSSGNTIYF	TGCGCCAGCAGCCTCCGGACCGGGAGCTCTGGAAACACCATATATTTT
few	TRBD1	TRBV5-6	TRBJ2-7	CASSASPGQGIRQYF	TGTGCCAGCAGCGCGAGCCCGGGACAGGGTATTCGGCAGTACTTC